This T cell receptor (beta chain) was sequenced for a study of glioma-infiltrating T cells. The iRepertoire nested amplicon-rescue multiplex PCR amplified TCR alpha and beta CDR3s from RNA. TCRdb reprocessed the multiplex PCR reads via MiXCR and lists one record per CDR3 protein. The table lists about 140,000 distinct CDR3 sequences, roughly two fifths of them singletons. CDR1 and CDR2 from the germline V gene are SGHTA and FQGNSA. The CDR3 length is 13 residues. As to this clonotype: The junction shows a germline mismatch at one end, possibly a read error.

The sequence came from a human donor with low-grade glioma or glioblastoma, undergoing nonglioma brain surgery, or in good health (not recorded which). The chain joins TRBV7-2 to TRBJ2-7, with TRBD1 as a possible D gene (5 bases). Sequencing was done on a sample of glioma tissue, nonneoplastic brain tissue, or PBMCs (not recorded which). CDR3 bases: TGTGCCCGCAGCTTGGTGCAGGGATCCGAGCAGTACTTC. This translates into CARSLVQGSEQYF.